One and the same sample provided the 10 T cell receptor beta chains below, sequenced in a study of blood T cell repertoires in COVID-19. Libraries were prepared by immunoSEQ multiplex PCR; TCRdb keeps only in-frame clonotypes and omits some of them. This table holds approximately 49,000 clones, more than 65% found once. The sequenced sample consisted of peripheral blood. The receptor set was obtained from a woman in her 70s with acute or convalescent COVID-19.

The CDR3 bases are TGTGCCAGTAGTATAGGACTGGGAGGGGGTCATGAGCAGTTCTTC. It translates to CASSIGLGGGHEQFF. The gene calls are TRBV19 and TRBJ2-1; D may be TRBD2 (7 bases). The CDR3 is 15 amino acids. The ends were cut back, 1 base at V and 8 bases at J, with 15 bases in the middle. Germline V CDR1 and CDR2: LNHDA, SQIVND (reference sequence).

The rearrangement links TRBV19 to TRBJ2-7; tentatively, D is TRBD1 (5 bases). Germline-derived CDR1 and CDR2 are LNHDA and SQIVND (reference sequence). The CDR3 totals 17 residues. Deletions cut 3 bases from V and 0 bases from J, with 18 bases between. The CDR3 sequence is CASSISYNRISSYEQYF. The DNA for the CDR3 is TGTGCCAGTAGTATTAGCTACAACAGGATTAGCTCCTACGAGCAGTACTTC.

This clone was counted between two and nine times. This chain connects TRBV27 to TRBJ1-5; a weak D match, TRBD1 (5 bases). The CDR3 runs 13 residues. The germline CDR1 and CDR2 sequences are MNHEY and SMNVEV (reference sequence). V lost 3 bases and J 3 bases, leaving 6 bases between the germline ends. CDR3 protein: CASSFRANQPQHF. The CDR3 nucleotides are TGTGCCAGCAGTTTCAGGGCCAATCAGCCCCAGCATTTT.

The V gene is TRBV18, the J gene TRBJ1-2; weak D call: TRBD1 (6 bases). Germline loops: CDR1 KGHSH, CDR2 LQKENI. The CDR3 is 14 amino acids. The V and J ends lost 3 bases and 5 bases respectively, with 13 bases between them. This CDR3 is CASSPIEGTYGYTF. The CDR3 DNA sequence: TGTGCCAGCTCACCTATCGAGGGGACATATGGCTACACCTTC.

The chain combines TRBV29-1 with TRBJ2-1; 7 nucleotides agree with TRBD1. Germline CDR1 is SQVTM and CDR2 is ANQGSEA. J lost 6 bases, V lost 3 bases, and 8 bases had no gene match. CDR3 size: 14 residues. CDR3 DNA: TGCAGCGTTGAGGGCTGGACAGGAGGCAATGAGCAGTTCTTC. Translation gives CSVEGWTGGNEQFF.

This sequence joins TRBV4-1 and TRBJ1-1; maybe TRBD1 (6 bases). Germline values: CDR1 MGHRA, CDR2 YSYEKL. V shed 4 bases and J shed 7 bases, with 19 bases lying between them. CDR3 length: 15 residues. The CDR3 DNA follows: TGCGCCAGCAGCCGCCTCGTTTTGAGGGGGATTGAAGCTTTCTTT. Residues: CASSRLVLRGIEAFF.

The V and J genes are TRBV6-5 and TRBJ1-2, with a possible D match to TRBD1 (5 bases). Deletions cut 6 bases from V and 2 bases from J, with 10 bases between. Germline CDR1 MNHEY, CDR2 SVGAGI. This CDR3 contains 13 residues. This CDR3 reads CASRLGGNYGYTF. The DNA of the CDR3 is TGTGCCAGCAGACTCGGGGGGAACTATGGCTACACCTTC.

CDR3 loop: CASSRGDGNSGNTIYF. The CDR3 region has the DNA TGTGCCAGTAGTAGGGGGGACGGAAACTCTGGAAACACCATATATTTT. V is TRBV19 and J is TRBJ1-3; TRBD1 might be the D (5 bases). The germline V gene has CDR1 LNHDA and CDR2 SQIVND (reference sequence). The CDR3 runs to 16 residues. Trimming removed 4 bases at V and 0 bases at J, with 13 bases between.

The chain links TRBV28 to TRBJ2-7, with D perhaps TRBD1 (6 bases). CDR1 and CDR2 from the germline V gene are MDHEN and SYDVKM. This CDR3 spans 11 amino acids. With 7 bases removed from V and 7 bases from J, the gap between germline ends came to 11 bases. CDR3 DNA sequence: TGTGCCAGCACTCTAGGGGGAGAGCAGTACTTC. Its protein product is CASTLGGEQYF.

This clone has only a few counts. This chain connects TRBV7-2 to TRBJ2-1, with 9 bases fitting TRBD2. The CDR3 is 15 amino acids. V shed 5 bases and J 2 bases; nucleotides not matched to a gene: 4. Looked up from germline, CDR1 is SGHTA and CDR2 is FQGNSA. CDR3 DNA: TGTGCCAGCAGCGTTAGCGGGGGAACCTACAATGAGCAGTTCTTC. The encoded protein is CASSVSGGTYNEQFF.